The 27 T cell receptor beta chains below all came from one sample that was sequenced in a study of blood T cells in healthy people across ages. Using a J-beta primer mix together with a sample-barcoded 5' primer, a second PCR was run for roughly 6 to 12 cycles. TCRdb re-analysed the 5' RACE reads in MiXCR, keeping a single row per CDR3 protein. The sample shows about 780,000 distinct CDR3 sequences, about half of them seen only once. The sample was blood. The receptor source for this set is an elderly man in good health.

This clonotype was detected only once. CDR3 DNA: TGTGCCAGCAGCCGGACTTACCTTCAAGAGACCCAGTACTTC. Protein sequence: CASSRTYLQETQYF. The chain joins TRBV2 to TRBJ2-5; D is perhaps TRBD2 (5 bases). V gave up 6 bases and J gave up 2 bases, with 13 bases separating them. The germline V gene encodes CDR1 SNHLY and CDR2 FYNNEI. This CDR3 comprises 14 residues.

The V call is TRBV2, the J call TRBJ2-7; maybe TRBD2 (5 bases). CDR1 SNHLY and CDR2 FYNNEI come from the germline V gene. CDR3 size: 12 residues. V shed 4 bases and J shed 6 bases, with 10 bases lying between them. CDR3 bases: TGTGCCAGCAGTGTCGGGGTTCGCGAGCAGTACTTC. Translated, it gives CASSVGVREQYF.

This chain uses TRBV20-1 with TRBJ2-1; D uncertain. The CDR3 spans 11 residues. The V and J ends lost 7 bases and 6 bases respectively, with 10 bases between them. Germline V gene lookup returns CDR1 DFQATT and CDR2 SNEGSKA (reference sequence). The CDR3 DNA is TGCAGTGAAAGGATAGTCAATGAGCAGTTCTTC. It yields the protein CSERIVNEQFF.

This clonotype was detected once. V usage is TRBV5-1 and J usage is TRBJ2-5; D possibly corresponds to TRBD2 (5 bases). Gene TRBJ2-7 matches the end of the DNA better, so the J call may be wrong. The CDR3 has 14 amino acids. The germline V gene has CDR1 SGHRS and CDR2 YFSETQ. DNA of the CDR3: TGCGCCAGCAGCTCCGGACTCACCTCCTACGAGCAGTACTTC. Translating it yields CASSSGLTSYEQYF.

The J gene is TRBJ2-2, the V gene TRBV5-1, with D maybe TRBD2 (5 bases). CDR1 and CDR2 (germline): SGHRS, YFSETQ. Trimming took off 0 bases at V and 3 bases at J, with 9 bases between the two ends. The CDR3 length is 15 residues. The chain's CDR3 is CASSLVVGDTGELFF. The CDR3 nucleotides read TGCGCCAGCAGCTTGGTGGTGGGAGACACCGGGGAGCTGTTTTTT.

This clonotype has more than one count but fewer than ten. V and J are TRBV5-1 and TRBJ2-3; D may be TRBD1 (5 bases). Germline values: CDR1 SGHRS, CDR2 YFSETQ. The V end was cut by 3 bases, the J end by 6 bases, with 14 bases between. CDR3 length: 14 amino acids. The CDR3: CASSWGLIGDTQYF. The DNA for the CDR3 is TGCGCCAGCAGCTGGGGCCTCATAGGGGATACGCAGTATTTT. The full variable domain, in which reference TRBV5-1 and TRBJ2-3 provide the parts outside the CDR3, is KAGVTQTPRYLIKTRGQQVTLSCSPISGHRSVSWYQQTPGQGLQFLFEYFSETQRNKGNFPGRFSGRQFSNSRSEMNVSTLELGDSALYLCASSWGLIGDTQYFGPGTRLTVL.

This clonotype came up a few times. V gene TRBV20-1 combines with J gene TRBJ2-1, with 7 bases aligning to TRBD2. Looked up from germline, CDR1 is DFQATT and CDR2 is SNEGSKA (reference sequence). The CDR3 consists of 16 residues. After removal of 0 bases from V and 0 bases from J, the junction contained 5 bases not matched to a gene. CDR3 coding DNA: TGCAGTGCTAGAGATCCTTCGGGGGGCTCCTACAATGAGCAGTTCTTC. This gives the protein CSARDPSGGSYNEQFF.

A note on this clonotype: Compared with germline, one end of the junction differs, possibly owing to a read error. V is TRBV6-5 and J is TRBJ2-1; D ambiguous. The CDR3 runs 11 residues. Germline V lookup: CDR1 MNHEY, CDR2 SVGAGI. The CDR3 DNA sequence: TGTGCAAGCCAGGAAAACAATGGGCAGTTCTTC. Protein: CASQENNGQFF.

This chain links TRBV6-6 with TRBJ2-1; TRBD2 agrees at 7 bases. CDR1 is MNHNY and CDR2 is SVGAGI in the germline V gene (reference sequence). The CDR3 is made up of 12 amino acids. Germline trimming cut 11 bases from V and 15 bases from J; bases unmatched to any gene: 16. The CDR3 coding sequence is TGTGCCGGCGGTTACTCGGCCGGGAGGACGTTCTTC. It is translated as CAGGYSAGRTFF.

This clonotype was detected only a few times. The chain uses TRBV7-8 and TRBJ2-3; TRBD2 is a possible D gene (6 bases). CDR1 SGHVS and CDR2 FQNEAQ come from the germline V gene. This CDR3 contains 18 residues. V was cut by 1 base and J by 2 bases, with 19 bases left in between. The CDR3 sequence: CASSLGSRREMNTDTQYF. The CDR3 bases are TGTGCCAGCAGCTTAGGGTCTAGACGGGAGATGAACACAGATACGCAGTATTTT.

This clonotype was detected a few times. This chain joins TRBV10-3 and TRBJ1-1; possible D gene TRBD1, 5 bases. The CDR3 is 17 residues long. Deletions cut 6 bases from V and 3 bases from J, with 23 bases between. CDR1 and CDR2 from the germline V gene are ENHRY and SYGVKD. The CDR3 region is CAIRSGTRAGRDTEAFF. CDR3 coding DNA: TGTGCCATCAGGTCCGGGACTAGGGCCGGGAGGGACACTGAAGCTTTCTTT.

The chain's CDR3 is CSVYDFRGTEAFF. CDR3 DNA: TGCAGCGTTTATGATTTCAGGGGCACTGAAGCTTTCTTT. The V and J genes are TRBV29-1 and TRBJ1-1, with D possibly TRBD1 on 6 matching bases. V was shortened by 5 bases and J by 4 bases, with 14 bases between the two germline ends. The CDR3 totals 13 residues. CDR1 SQVTM and CDR2 ANQGSEA come from the germline V gene.

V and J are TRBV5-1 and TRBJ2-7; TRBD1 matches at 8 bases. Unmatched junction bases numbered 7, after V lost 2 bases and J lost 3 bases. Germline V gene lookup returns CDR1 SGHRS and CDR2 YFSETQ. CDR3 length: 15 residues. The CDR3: CASSFNGQGSYEQYF. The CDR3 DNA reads TGCGCCAGCAGCTTTAACGGACAGGGAAGCTACGAGCAGTACTTC.

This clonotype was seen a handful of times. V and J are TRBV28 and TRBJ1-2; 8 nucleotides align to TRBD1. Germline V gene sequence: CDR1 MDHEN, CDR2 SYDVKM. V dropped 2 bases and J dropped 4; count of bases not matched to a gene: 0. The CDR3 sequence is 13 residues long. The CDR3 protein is CASSLDRGYGYTF. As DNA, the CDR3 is TGTGCCAGCAGTTTAGACAGGGGCTATGGCTACACCTTC.

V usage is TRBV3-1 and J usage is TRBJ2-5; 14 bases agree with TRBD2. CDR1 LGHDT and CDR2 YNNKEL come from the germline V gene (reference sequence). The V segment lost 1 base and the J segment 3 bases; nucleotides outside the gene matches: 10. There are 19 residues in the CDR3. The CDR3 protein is CASSQVSSQGLAGEETQYF. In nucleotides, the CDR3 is TGTGCCAGCAGCCAAGTCTCTTCCCAGGGACTAGCGGGGGAAGAGACCCAGTACTTC.

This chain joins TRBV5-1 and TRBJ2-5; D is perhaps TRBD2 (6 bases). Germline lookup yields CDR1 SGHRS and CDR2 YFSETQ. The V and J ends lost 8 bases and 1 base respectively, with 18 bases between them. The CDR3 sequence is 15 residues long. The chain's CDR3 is CASTPSSGLQETQYF. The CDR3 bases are TGCGCCAGTACGCCGTCCAGCGGGCTCCAAGAGACCCAGTACTTC.

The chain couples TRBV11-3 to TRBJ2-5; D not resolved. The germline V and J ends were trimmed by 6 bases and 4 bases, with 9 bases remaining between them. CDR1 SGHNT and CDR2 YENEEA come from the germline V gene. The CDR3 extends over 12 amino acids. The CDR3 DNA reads TGTGCCAGCAGTTCGCGTGTAGAGACCCAGTACTTC. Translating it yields CASSSRVETQYF.

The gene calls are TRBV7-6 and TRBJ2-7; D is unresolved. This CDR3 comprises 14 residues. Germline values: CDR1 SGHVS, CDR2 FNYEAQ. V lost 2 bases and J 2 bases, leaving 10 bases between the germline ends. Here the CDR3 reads CASSLNGVPYEQYF. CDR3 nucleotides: TGTGCCAGCAGCTTAAACGGAGTTCCCTACGAGCAGTACTTC.

The CDR3 spells CGLTGMNTEAFF. The CDR3 DNA sequence: TGTGGGTTAACGGGAATGAACACTGAAGCTTTCTTT. V is TRBV2 and J is TRBJ1-1; D is unclear. The CDR3 runs to 12 residues. Germline V gene lookup returns CDR1 SNHLY and CDR2 FYNNEI. The full variable domain, in which reference TRBV2 and TRBJ1-1 provide the parts outside the CDR3, is EPEVTQTPSHQVTQMGQEVILRCVPISNHLYFYWYRQILGQKVEFLVSFYNNEISEKSEIFDDQFSVERPDGSNFTLKIRSTKLEDSAMYFCGLTGMNTEAFFGQGTRLTVV.

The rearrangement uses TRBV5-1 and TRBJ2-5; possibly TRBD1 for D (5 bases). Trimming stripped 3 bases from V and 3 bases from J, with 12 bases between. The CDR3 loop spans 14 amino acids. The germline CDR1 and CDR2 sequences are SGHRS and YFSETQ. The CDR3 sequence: CASSYQGIEETQYF. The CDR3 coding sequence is TGCGCCAGCAGCTACCAGGGAATCGAAGAGACCCAGTACTTC.

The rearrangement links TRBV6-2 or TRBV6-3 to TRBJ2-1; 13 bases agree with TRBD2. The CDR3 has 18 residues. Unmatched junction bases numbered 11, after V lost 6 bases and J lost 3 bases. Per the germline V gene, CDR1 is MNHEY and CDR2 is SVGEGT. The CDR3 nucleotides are TGTGCCAGCAGGCAGGGACTAGCGGGAATCAGATTCTACAATGAGCAGTTCTTC. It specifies CASRQGLAGIRFYNEQFF.

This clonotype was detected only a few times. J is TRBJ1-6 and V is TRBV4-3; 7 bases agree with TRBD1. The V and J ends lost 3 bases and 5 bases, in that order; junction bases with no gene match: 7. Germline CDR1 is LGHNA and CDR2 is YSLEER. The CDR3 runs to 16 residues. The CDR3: CASSQATTGNNSPLHF. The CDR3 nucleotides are TGCGCCAGCAGCCAGGCCACGACAGGGAATAATTCACCCCTCCACTTT.

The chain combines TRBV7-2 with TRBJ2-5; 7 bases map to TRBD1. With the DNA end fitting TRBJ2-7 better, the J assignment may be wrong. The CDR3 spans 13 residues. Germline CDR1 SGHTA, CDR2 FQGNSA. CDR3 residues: CASSTQGAYEQYF. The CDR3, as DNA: TGTGCCAGCAGCACCCAGGGGGCCTACGAGCAGTACTTC.

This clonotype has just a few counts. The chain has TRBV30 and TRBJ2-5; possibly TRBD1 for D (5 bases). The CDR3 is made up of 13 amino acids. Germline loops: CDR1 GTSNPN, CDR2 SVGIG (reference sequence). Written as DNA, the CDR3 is TGTGCTCATAAGCAGGGCTTGCAAGAGACCCAGTACTTC. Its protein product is CAHKQGLQETQYF.

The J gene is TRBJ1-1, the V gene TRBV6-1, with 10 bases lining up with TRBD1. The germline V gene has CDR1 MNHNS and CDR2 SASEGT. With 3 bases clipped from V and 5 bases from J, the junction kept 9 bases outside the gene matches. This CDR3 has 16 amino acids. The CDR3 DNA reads TGTGCCAGCAGTGAGGGACAGGGGTCGGGGTTTACTGAAGCTTTCTTT. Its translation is CASSEGQGSGFTEAFF.

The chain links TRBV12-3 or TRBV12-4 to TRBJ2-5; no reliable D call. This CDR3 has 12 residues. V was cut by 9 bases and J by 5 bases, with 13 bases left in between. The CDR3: CASAMVSETQYF. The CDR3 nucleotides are TGTGCCAGTGCCATGGTGTCGGAGACCCAGTACTTC.

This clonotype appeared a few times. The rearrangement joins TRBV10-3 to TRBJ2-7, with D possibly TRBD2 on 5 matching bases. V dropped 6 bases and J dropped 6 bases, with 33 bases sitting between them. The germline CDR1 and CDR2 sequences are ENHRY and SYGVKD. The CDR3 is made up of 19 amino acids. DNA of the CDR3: TGTGCCATCAGCCGCCAACCCGGGAAAAGGGATAGCGATCGGGGCGAGCAGTACTTC. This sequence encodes CAISRQPGKRDSDRGEQYF.